This TCR beta chain comes out of a study of quantifying T cell responses using KT2 cells. At the level of the study: TCR alpha and beta constant-region primers primed reverse transcription of RNA. Study-wide findings and caveats: Very high KT2 spike-in numbers caused saturation in KT2 sequence detection.

This clonotype occurred many times. What it binds is not known. The sample is PBMC spiked with counted cells of clone KT2. This CDR3 comprises 15 residues. J was trimmed by 4 bases and V by 4 bases; bases with no gene match: 6. The cDNA 3' end received a ligated oligonucleotide with a UMI. First-round PCR used roughly 4 cycles and beta primers RC1.1 and RC1.2 covering TRBC1 and TRBC2. TCRdb fed the UMI-ligation and nested PCR reads into MiXCR, producing one record per CDR3 protein. Of tens of thousands of distinct CDR3 sequences detected, 7.3% appear once; the ten largest clones hold approximately 14%.

The chain carries TRBV12-3 or TRBV12-4 and TRBJ2-3, with 9 bases lining up with TRBD2. The sample was PBMCs spiked with cells of the T cell clone KT2. This clonotype originated in a human donor. CDR3 in DNA: TGTGCCAGCAGTTCCCGCGGGAGGGCCTCAGATACGCAGTATTTT. Protein: CASSSRGRASDTQYF.